This passage covers 14 T cell receptor beta chains from one sample sequenced in a study of regulatory T cells in long-lasting Graves disease. Time point: newly diagnosed GD, antithyroid drugs for less than 3 months. Extracted PBMC RNA gave rise to the TCR library. iRepertoire HTBI primers and Arm-PCR of CDR3 regions built TCR beta libraries. TCRdb reanalysed the multiplex PCR reads using MiXCR and keeps one entry per CDR3 protein. The sample has 200,000 to 250,000 distinct CDR3 sequences, around 20% seen once. These data were also filed under a second study, of T cells in Graves' hyperthyroidism and ophthalmopathy.

Sequenced here: peripheral blood mononuclear cells (PBMCs), sampled at new diagnosis, from a patient treated with antithyroid drugs. The origin of the receptors is a woman aged 30 to 39 with Graves disease.

On this clonotype: A much larger clone is a single base away; this may be a read error. The rearrangement uses TRBV3-1 and TRBJ1-2, with 7 bases matching TRBD1. Germline lookup yields CDR1 LGHDT and CDR2 YNNKEL (reference sequence). The CDR3 contains 16 residues. J gave up 4 bases and V 4 bases, and 12 bases lay outside the gene matches. This CDR3 reads CASSRPLGGDSYGYTF. CDR3 in DNA: TGTGCCAGCAGCCGACCGTTGGGCGGGGACAGCTATGGCTACACCTTC.

J is TRBJ1-1 and V is TRBV5-1; D is undetermined. V gave up 1 base and J gave up 8 bases, with 24 bases separating them. Germline-derived CDR1 and CDR2 are SGHRS and YFSETQ. This CDR3 comprises 17 residues. The CDR3 bases are TGCGCCAGCAGCTTGTTGGGTGGGAGTGTCACCGTAATCGAAGCTTTCTTT. The encoded protein is CASSLLGGSVTVIEAFF.

This clonotype is a singleton in its sample. The rearrangement links TRBV2 to TRBJ1-2; unclear D gene. CDR3 size: 15 residues. The V and J ends lost 4 bases and 0 bases respectively, with 12 bases between them. Looked up from germline, CDR1 is SNHLY and CDR2 is FYNNEI. CDR3 coding DNA: TGTGCCAGCAGTGCGCGCAGGCCAGCTAACTATGGCTACACCTTC. Translating gives CASSARRPANYGYTF. Variable domain in full (rest from reference TRBV2 and TRBJ1-2): EPEVTQTPSHQVTQMGQEVILRCVPISNHLYFYWYRQILGQKVEFLVSFYNNEISEKSEIFDDQFSVERPDGSNFTLKIRSTKLEDSAMYFCASSARRPANYGYTFGSGTRLTVV.

This clonotype was counted many times. The CDR3 sequence is CAIRDRAETQYF. CDR3 nucleotide sequence: TGTGCCATCAGGGACAGGGCAGAGACCCAGTACTTC. The rearrangement uses TRBV10-3 and TRBJ2-5; 8 bases fit TRBD1. Per the germline V gene, CDR1 is ENHRY and CDR2 is SYGVKD. This CDR3 contains 12 residues. V dropped 6 bases and J dropped 4; count of bases not matched to a gene: 1.

This clonotype was detected many times. This chain connects TRBV28 to TRBJ2-7, with D perhaps matching TRBD1 or TRBD2 (5 bases each). The CDR3 extends over 11 amino acids. The V gene's germline CDR1 is MDHEN and CDR2 SYDVKM. V dropped 8 bases and J dropped 12 bases, with 17 bases sitting between them. CDR3 residues: CASSRGRGRYF. The DNA for the CDR3 is TGTGCCAGCTCTCGGGGCCGAGGACGGTACTTC.

This clonotype has a count of ten or more. The chain carries TRBV7-8 and TRBJ2-1; D gene ambiguous. CDR1 and CDR2 from the germline V gene are SGHVS and FQNEAQ. Trimming left V 1 base short and J 3 bases short, with 7 bases between. The CDR3 runs 14 residues. The CDR3 DNA reads as TGTGCCAGCAGCTTAGAGGTCCGCTACAATGAGCAGTTCTTC. Residues: CASSLEVRYNEQFF.

This clonotype was observed at least ten times. The genes are TRBV5-1 and TRBJ2-3, with 10 bases identical to TRBD2. V shed 4 bases and J 7 bases; nucleotides not matched to a gene: 6. Per germline, CDR1 SGHRS and CDR2 YFSETQ. There are 14 residues in the CDR3. The CDR3 coding sequence is TGCGCCAGCAGCGGTAGCGGGAGGTCCAATACGCAGTATTTT. Residues: CASSGSGRSNTQYF.

Many counts were recorded for this clonotype. The chain carries TRBV5-1 and TRBJ2-5; 8 bases agree with TRBD1. This CDR3 is 16 amino acids long. V gave up 1 base and J gave up 5 bases; unmatched junction bases: 10. The germline gives CDR1 SGHRS, CDR2 YFSETQ. DNA of the CDR3: TGCGCCAGCAGCTTGACACCCCCAGGGGGCGGGGAGACCCAGTACTTC. Protein product: CASSLTPPGGGETQYF.

V and J are TRBV6-2 or TRBV6-3 and TRBJ2-1; D unclear. From germline, CDR1 is MNHEY and CDR2 SVGEGT. The CDR3 covers 12 residues. The V and J ends lost 4 bases and 8 bases respectively, with 9 bases between them. DNA of the CDR3: TGTGCCAGCAGTTTCCCTTTTGATGAGCAGTTCTTC. Translated: CASSFPFDEQFF.

This clonotype was observed at least ten times. The rearrangement links TRBV28 to TRBJ1-3, with 8 positions matching TRBD1. V trimming: 3 bases; J trimming: 2 bases; junction bases outside the gene matches: 6. Germline-derived CDR1 and CDR2 are MDHEN and SYDVKM. The CDR3 loop spans 16 amino acids. The CDR3 region has the DNA TGTGCCAGCAGTTTGCTTGGACAGGGCGCTGGAAACACCATATATTTT. As protein: CASSLLGQGAGNTIYF.

This clonotype was seen at least ten times. CDR3 coding DNA: TGTGCCAGTAGTACTCCTGGGACAGGGTCCTACGAGCAGTACTTC. Residues: CASSTPGTGSYEQYF. The chain couples TRBV19 to TRBJ2-7, with 9 bases that match TRBD1. The V segment lost 4 bases and the J segment 1 base; nucleotides outside the gene matches: 5. This CDR3 has 15 residues. Looked up from germline, CDR1 is LNHDA and CDR2 is SQIVND (reference sequence).

This clonotype was seen at least ten times. CDR3 amino acids: CASSLGRLGGYTF. DNA for the CDR3: TGTGCCAGCAGCTTGGGGCGGTTGGGTGGCTACACCTTC. The chain carries TRBV5-6 and TRBJ1-2; D gene ambiguous. V was pared by 0 bases and J by 7 bases, with 10 bases between. CDR1 is SGHDT and CDR2 is YYEEEE in the germline V gene. CDR3 length: 13 residues.

The chain has TRBV5-5 and TRBJ2-1, with TRBD1 as a possible D gene (5 bases). The germline V and J ends were trimmed by 4 bases and 2 bases, with 16 bases remaining between them. Per germline, CDR1 SGHKS and CDR2 YYEKEE (reference sequence). The CDR3 totals 16 residues. The CDR3: CASSRQNLGTYNEQFF. The DNA of the CDR3 is TGTGCCAGCAGCCGACAGAACCTTGGTACCTACAATGAGCAGTTCTTC.

This clonotype was picked up many times. The chain combines TRBV10-3 with TRBJ2-5; a possible D gene is TRBD2 (6 bases). CDR1 is ENHRY, CDR2 SYGVKD, per germline. The CDR3 is 14 residues long. V dropped 0 bases and J dropped 3 bases, with 8 bases sitting between them. The CDR3 nucleotides read TGTGCCATCAGTGAGTCTTCGGGAGAAGAGACCCAGTACTTC. Translated, it gives CAISESSGEETQYF.